Listed below are T cell receptor beta chains from one sample, sequenced in a study of cytomegalovirus exposure and HLA in healthy donors. Clones were read by immunoSEQ multiplex PCR, and TCRdb kept only the in-frame ones, dropping some. The repertoire holds around 190,000 clones, with over 60% as singletons. Sequencing was performed on PBMCs. These receptors all stem from a man aged 35 to 55 in good health and CMV-seronegative. CDR3s include the opening cysteine and the closing phenylalanine or tryptophan. A D gene is named only where the DNA matches it firmly. Not all rows give a size; the values are once, few, many and, for expanded clones, a class.

clone_size: -; d_call: -; v_call: TRBV5-1; j_call: TRBJ2-2; cdr3_aa: CASSLLDWSAGELFF; cdr3_nt: TGCGCCAGCAGCTTGTTAGATTGGTCTGCCGGGGAGCTGTTTTTT
clone_size: -; d_call: TRBD1; v_call: TRBV19; j_call: TRBJ2-7; cdr3_aa: CASSSGQVPYEQYF; cdr3_nt: TGTGCCAGTAGTAGTGGACAGGTTCCCTACGAGCAGTACTTC
clone_size: -; d_call: TRBD2; v_call: TRBV7-9; j_call: TRBJ2-7; cdr3_aa: CASSHRGDYEQYF; cdr3_nt: TGTGCCAGCAGCCACCGGGGGGACTACGAGCAGTACTTC
clone_size: -; d_call: TRBD2; v_call: TRBV9; j_call: TRBJ2-3; cdr3_aa: CASSVVLAGSGDTQYF; cdr3_nt: TGTGCCAGCAGCGTAGTCCTAGCGGGAAGTGGGGATACGCAGTATTTT
clone_size: -; d_call: TRBD2; v_call: TRBV6-5; j_call: TRBJ2-1; cdr3_aa: CASQRGNEQFF; cdr3_nt: TGTGCCAGCCAGCGGGGCAATGAGCAGTTCTTC
clone_size: -; d_call: TRBD2; v_call: TRBV19; j_call: TRBJ2-7; cdr3_aa: CASSLAGRFYEQYF; cdr3_nt: TGTGCCAGTAGTTTAGCGGGGAGATTCTACGAGCAGTACTTC
clone_size: once; d_call: -; v_call: TRBV6-4; j_call: TRBJ2-1; cdr3_aa: CASSPNNEQFF; cdr3_nt: TGTGCCAGCAGTCCTAACAATGAGCAGTTCTTC
clone_size: few; d_call: -; v_call: TRBV7-3; j_call: TRBJ1-2; cdr3_aa: CASSLSPMRAGNNYGYTF; cdr3_nt: TGTGCCAGCAGCTTAAGCCCGATGAGAGCCGGGAACAACTATGGCTACACCTTC
clone_size: -; d_call: TRBD1; v_call: TRBV19; j_call: TRBJ2-2; cdr3_aa: CASSIRQGAAGELFF; cdr3_nt: TGTGCCAGTAGTATAAGACAGGGGGCGGCCGGGGAGCTGTTTTTT
clone_size: -; d_call: -; v_call: TRBV4-3; j_call: TRBJ1-1; cdr3_aa: CASSQAYTAGMNTEAFF; cdr3_nt: TGCGCCAGCAGCCAAGCCTATACCGCGGGCATGAACACTGAAGCTTTCTTT
clone_size: -; d_call: TRBD2; v_call: TRBV4-3; j_call: TRBJ2-1; cdr3_aa: CASSQRLAGGNEQFF; cdr3_nt: TGCGCCAGCAGCCAAAGACTAGCGGGAGGCAATGAGCAGTTCTTC
clone_size: -; d_call: -; v_call: TRBV9; j_call: TRBJ2-1; cdr3_aa: CASSGGGFRGEQFF; cdr3_nt: TGTGCCAGCAGCGGGGGCGGATTTAGGGGTGAGCAGTTCTTC
clone_size: once; d_call: -; v_call: TRBV7-2; j_call: TRBJ2-6; cdr3_aa: CASSRVWANVLTF; cdr3_nt: TGTGCCAGCAGCCGTGTTTGGGCCAACGTCCTGACTTTC
clone_size: -; d_call: -; v_call: TRBV9; j_call: TRBJ1-1; cdr3_aa: CASNLWGGNTEAFF; cdr3_nt: TGTGCCAGCAACCTATGGGGAGGGAACACTGAAGCTTTCTTT
clone_size: -; d_call: TRBD1; v_call: TRBV6-1; j_call: TRBJ1-1; cdr3_aa: CASRDRENTEAFF; cdr3_nt: TGTGCCAGCAGGGACAGGGAAAACACTGAAGCTTTCTTT
clone_size: -; d_call: -; v_call: TRBV2; j_call: TRBJ2-5; cdr3_aa: CASRPVTQYF; cdr3_nt: TGTGCCAGCAGACCGGTGACCCAGTACTTC
clone_size: -; d_call: TRBD1; v_call: TRBV7-2; j_call: TRBJ2-6; cdr3_aa: CASSLSTGVGANVLTF; cdr3_nt: TGTGCCAGCAGCTTATCTACAGGGGTTGGGGCCAACGTCCTGACTTTC
clone_size: -; d_call: -; v_call: TRBV7-2; j_call: TRBJ1-4; cdr3_aa: CASSLQGTLVNEKLFF; cdr3_nt: TGTGCCAGCAGCTTACAGGGCACGTTGGTGAATGAAAAACTGTTTTTT
clone_size: few; d_call: TRBD1; v_call: TRBV5-1; j_call: TRBJ1-1; cdr3_aa: CASSWGLGQGAWNTEAFF; cdr3_nt: TGCGCCAGCAGTTGGGGCTTAGGACAGGGCGCTTGGAACACTGAAGCTTTCTTT
clone_size: few; d_call: -; v_call: TRBV18; j_call: TRBJ1-5; cdr3_aa: CASSPGEGPRMTQHF; cdr3_nt: TGTGCCAGCTCACCGGGGGAGGGGCCTAGAATGACCCAGCATTTT
clone_size: -; d_call: -; v_call: TRBV6-1; j_call: TRBJ2-3; cdr3_aa: CASSPNRDTQYF; cdr3_nt: TGTGCCAGCAGTCCAAACAGAGATACGCAGTATTTT
clone_size: -; d_call: -; v_call: TRBV2; j_call: TRBJ2-7; cdr3_aa: CASTTGTPPYEQYF; cdr3_nt: TGTGCCAGCACTACCGGGACTCCCCCCTACGAGCAGTACTTC
clone_size: -; d_call: -; v_call: TRBV30; j_call: TRBJ1-2; cdr3_aa: CAWSDRPGGYTF; cdr3_nt: TGTGCCTGGAGTGACAGGCCTGGGGGCTACACCTTC
clone_size: few; d_call: TRBD2; v_call: TRBV30; j_call: TRBJ2-1; cdr3_aa: CAWTRGGKSEQFF; cdr3_nt: TGTGCCTGGACGAGGGGAGGGAAGAGTGAGCAGTTCTTC
clone_size: -; d_call: TRBD1; v_call: TRBV6-4; j_call: TRBJ1-2; cdr3_aa: CASSSGTGDGYTF; cdr3_nt: TGTGCCAGCAGTTCCGGGACAGGGGATGGCTACACCTTC
clone_size: -; d_call: -; v_call: TRBV7-9; j_call: TRBJ2-2; cdr3_aa: CASSLVQNTGELFF; cdr3_nt: TGTGCCAGCAGCTTAGTACAGAACACCGGGGAGCTGTTTTTT
clone_size: -; d_call: TRBD1; v_call: TRBV19; j_call: TRBJ1-4; cdr3_aa: CASSTRQGIEEKLFF; cdr3_nt: TGTGCCAGTAGTACGAGACAGGGGATCGAAGAAAAACTGTTTTTT
clone_size: -; d_call: TRBD2; v_call: TRBV7-9; j_call: TRBJ2-7; cdr3_aa: CASSDSGRGEQYF; cdr3_nt: TGTGCCAGCAGCGATAGCGGGAGAGGCGAGCAGTACTTC
clone_size: -; d_call: -; v_call: TRBV9; j_call: TRBJ1-1; cdr3_aa: CASSVRHVNTEAFF; cdr3_nt: TGTGCCAGCAGCGTAAGACATGTAAACACTGAAGCTTTCTTT
clone_size: -; d_call: -; v_call: TRBV7-9; j_call: TRBJ1-4; cdr3_aa: CASSLGPYEKLFF; cdr3_nt: TGTGCCAGCAGCTTAGGGCCTTATGAAAAACTGTTTTTT
clone_size: -; d_call: TRBD2; v_call: TRBV7-9; j_call: TRBJ2-2; cdr3_aa: CASSLLAGATGELFF; cdr3_nt: TGTGCCAGCAGCTTACTAGCGGGAGCGACCGGGGAGCTGTTTTTT
clone_size: once; d_call: -; v_call: TRBV5-8; j_call: TRBJ2-7; cdr3_aa: CASSPGLFEAYEQYF; cdr3_nt: TGTGCCAGCAGCCCGGGACTCTTTGAGGCGTACGAGCAGTACTTC
clone_size: once; d_call: TRBD1; v_call: TRBV13; j_call: TRBJ2-7; cdr3_aa: CASSLGDRVSEQYF; cdr3_nt: TGTGCCAGCAGCTTAGGCGACAGGGTCTCCGAGCAGTACTTC
clone_size: -; d_call: -; v_call: TRBV6-5; j_call: TRBJ2-7; cdr3_aa: CASSYRGGEQYF; cdr3_nt: TGTGCCAGCAGTTACAGGGGGGGCGAGCAGTACTTC